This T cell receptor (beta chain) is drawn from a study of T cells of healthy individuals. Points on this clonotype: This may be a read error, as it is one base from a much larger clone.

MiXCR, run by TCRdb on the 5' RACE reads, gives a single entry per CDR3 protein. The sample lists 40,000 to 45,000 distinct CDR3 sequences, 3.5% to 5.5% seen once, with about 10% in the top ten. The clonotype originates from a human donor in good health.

The CDR3 DNA follows: TGTGCCAGCAGTACCGGGACTAGCAGGAATGAGCAGTCCTTC. It is translated as CASSTGTSRNEQSF. This chain links TRBV6-5 with TRBJ2-1, with 9 bases identical to TRBD2. Germline CDR1 and CDR2: MNHEY and SVGAGI. This CDR3 comprises 14 residues.